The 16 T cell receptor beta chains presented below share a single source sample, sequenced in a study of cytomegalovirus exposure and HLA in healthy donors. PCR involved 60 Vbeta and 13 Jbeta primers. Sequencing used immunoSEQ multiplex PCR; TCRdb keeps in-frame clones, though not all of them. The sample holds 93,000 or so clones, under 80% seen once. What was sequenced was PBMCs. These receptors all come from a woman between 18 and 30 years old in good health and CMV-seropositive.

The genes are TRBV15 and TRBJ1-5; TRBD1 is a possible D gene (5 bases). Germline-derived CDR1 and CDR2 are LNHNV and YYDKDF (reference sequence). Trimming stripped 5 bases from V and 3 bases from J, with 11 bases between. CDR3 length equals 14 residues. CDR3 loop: CATSLTGFNQPQHF. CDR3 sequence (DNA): TGTGCCACCAGCTTAACAGGTTTCAATCAGCCCCAGCATTTT.

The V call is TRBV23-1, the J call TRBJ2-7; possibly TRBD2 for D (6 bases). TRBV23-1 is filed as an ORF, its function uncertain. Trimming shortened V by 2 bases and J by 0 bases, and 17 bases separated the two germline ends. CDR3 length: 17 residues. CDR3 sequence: CASSQGGWQPISYEQYF. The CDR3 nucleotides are TGCGCCAGCAGTCAAGGGGGGTGGCAACCCATCTCCTACGAGCAGTACTTC.

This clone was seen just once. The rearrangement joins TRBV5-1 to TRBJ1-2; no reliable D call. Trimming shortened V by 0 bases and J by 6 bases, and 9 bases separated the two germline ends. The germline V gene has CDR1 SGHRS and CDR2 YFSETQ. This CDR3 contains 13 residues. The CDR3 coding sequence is TGCGCCAGCAGCTTGGGGTATTCGGATGGCTACACCTTC. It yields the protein CASSLGYSDGYTF.

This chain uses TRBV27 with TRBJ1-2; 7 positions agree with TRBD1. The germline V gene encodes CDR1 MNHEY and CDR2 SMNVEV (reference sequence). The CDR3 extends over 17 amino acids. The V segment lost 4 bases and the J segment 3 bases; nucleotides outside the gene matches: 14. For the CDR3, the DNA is TGTGCCAGCAGTTGGATTAACAGGGGTCCGTCTCACTATGGCTACACCTTC. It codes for CASSWINRGPSHYGYTF.

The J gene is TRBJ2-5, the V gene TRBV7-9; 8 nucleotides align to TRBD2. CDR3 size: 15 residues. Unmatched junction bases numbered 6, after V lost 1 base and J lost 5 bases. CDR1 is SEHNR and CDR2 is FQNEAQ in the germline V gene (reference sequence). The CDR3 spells CASSLGSGGPETQYF. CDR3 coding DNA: TGTGCCAGCAGCTTAGGGTCGGGGGGGCCGGAGACCCAGTACTTC.

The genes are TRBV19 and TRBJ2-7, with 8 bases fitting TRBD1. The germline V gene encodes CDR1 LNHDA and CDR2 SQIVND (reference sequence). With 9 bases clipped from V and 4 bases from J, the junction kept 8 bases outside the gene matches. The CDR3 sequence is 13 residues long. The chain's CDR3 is CASHRTGRYEQYF. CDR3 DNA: TGTGCCAGCCATCGGACAGGGCGGTACGAGCAGTACTTC.

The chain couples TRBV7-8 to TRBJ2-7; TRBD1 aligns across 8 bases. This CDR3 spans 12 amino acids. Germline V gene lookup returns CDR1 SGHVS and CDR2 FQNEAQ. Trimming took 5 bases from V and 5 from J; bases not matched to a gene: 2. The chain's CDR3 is CASSPDRDEQYF. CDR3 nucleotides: TGTGCCAGCAGCCCGGACAGGGACGAGCAGTACTTC. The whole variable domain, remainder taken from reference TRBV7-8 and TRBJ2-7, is GAGVSQSPRYKVAKRGQDVALRCDPISGHVSLFWYQQALGQGPEFLTYFQNEAQLDKSGLPSDRFFAERPEGSVSTLKIQRTQQEDSAVYLCASSPDRDEQYFGPGTRLTVT.

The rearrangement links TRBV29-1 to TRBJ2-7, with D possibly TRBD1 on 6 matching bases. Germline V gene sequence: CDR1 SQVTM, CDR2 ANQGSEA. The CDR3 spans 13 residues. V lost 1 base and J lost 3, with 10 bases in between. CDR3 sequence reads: CSVEGRGGYEQYF. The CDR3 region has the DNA TGCAGCGTTGAAGGCAGGGGCGGCTACGAGCAGTACTTC.

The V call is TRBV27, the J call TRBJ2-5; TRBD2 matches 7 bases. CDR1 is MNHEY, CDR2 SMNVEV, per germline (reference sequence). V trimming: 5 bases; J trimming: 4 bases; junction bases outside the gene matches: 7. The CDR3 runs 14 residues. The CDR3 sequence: CASSPAREGETQYF. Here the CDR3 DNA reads TGTGCCAGCAGTCCAGCTAGGGAGGGAGAGACCCAGTACTTC.

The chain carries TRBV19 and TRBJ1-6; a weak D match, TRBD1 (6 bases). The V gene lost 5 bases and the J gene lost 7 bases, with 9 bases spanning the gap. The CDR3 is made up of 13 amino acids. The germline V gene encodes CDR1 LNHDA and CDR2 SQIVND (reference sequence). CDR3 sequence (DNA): TGTGCCAGTAGTGAACAGGGAAATTCACCCCTCCACTTT. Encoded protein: CASSEQGNSPLHF.

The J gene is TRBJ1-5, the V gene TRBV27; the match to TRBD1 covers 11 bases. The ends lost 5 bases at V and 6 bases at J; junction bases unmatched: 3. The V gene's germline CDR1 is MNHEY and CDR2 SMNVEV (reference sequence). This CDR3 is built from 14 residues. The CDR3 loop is CASSGGTGGQPQHF. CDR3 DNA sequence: TGTGCCAGCAGTGGGGGGACAGGGGGTCAGCCCCAGCATTTT.

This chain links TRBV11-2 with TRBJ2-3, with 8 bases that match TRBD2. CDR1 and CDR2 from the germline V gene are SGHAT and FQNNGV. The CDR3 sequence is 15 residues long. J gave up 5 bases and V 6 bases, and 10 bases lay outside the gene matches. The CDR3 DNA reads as TGTGCCAGCAGGACGATGCGGGAGGCGGTAGATACGCAGTATTTT. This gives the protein CASRTMREAVDTQYF.

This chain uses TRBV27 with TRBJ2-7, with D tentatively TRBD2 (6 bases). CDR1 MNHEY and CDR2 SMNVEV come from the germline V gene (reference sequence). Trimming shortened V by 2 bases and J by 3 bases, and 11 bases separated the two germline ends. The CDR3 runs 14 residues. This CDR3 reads CASSLMWGDYEQYF. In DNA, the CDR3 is TGTGCCAGCAGTTTAATGTGGGGGGACTACGAGCAGTACTTC.

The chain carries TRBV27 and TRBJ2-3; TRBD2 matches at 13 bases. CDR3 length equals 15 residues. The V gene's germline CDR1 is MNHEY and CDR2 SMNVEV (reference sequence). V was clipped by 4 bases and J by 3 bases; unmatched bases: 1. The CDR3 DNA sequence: TGTGCCAGCAGTTGGACTAGCGGGAGAACAGATACGCAGTATTTT. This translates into CASSWTSGRTDTQYF.

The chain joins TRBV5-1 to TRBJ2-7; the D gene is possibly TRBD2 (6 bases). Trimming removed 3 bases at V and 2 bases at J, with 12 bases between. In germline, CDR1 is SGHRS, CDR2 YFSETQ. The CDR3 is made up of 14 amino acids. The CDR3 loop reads CASSWRGKAYEQYF. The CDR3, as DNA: TGCGCCAGCAGCTGGCGGGGTAAAGCCTACGAGCAGTACTTC.

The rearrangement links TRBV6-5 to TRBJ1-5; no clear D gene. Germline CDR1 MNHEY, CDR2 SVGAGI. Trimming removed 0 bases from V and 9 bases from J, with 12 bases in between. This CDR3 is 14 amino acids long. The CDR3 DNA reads TGTGCCAGCAGTTACTCGACGACGCAGGTGCCCCAGCATTTT. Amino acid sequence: CASSYSTTQVPQHF.